These T cell receptor beta chains were read from a single sample in a study of metastatic and nonmetastatic thyroid tumors. From the PCR reads, TCRdb re-called clones with MiXCR. The sample has some 83,000 clones, 12% seen once; the top ten hold over 7%. Sequenced input: tumor tissue. Receptors were obtained from a female donor with papillary thyroid cancer or a benign thyroid nodule (not recorded which). Some clones in this sample may be carry-over from other donors' samples. Both conserved end residues are part of each CDR3. D genes are given only for firm matches. The size of a clone is reported for some rows only, either as once, few or many, or as a class for expanded clones.

>many|TRBJ2-1|TRBD2|TRBV12-3/TRBV12-4
CASSVGGAYNEQFF
TGTGCCAGCAGTGTGGGGGGGGCCTACAATGAGCAGTTCTTC
>-|TRBJ2-1|-|TRBV4-1
CASSQGGTAYNEQFF
TGCGCCAGCAGCCAAGGCGGGACGGCATACAATGAGCAGTTCTTC
>-|TRBJ1-2|-|TRBV27
CASSMMQGAGGYSF
TGTGCCAGTTCTATGATGCAGGGCGCGGGAGGCTACAGCTTC
>many|TRBJ2-3|-|TRBV18
CASSPADSTDTQYF
TGTGCCAGCTCACCGGCGGACAGCACAGATACGCAGTATTTT
>-|TRBJ1-2|TRBD1|TRBV7-7
CASSFPGQARYTF
TGTGCTAGCAGCTTCCCGGGACAGGCACGCTACACCTTC
>many|TRBJ2-1|-|TRBV20-1
CSARDLGTEFHEQFF
TGCAGTGCTAGAGATCTTGGGACTGAGTTCCATGAGCAGTTCTTC
>few|TRBJ2-2|TRBD2|TRBV6-1
CASSEAGLAGRDGGELFF
TGTGCCAGCAGTGAAGCGGGACTAGCTGGGCGAGATGGCGGGGAGCTGTTTTTT
>-|TRBJ1-5|-|TRBV10-3
CAISPGTADWTQHF
TGTGCCATCAGTCCCGGGACGGCAGATTGGACCCAGCATTTT
>many|TRBJ1-2|-|TRBV19
CASRDRKALGGYTF
TGTGCCAGTAGAGACAGGAAGGCTTTAGGTGGCTACACCTTC
>many|TRBJ2-5|TRBD2|TRBV12-3/TRBV12-4
CASSRTSGYQETQYF
TGTGCCAGCAGTCGGACTAGCGGTTATCAAGAGACCCAGTACTTC
>many|TRBJ2-7|-|TRBV10-3
CAINSDGYEQYF
TGTGCCATCAACTCGGACGGCTACGAGCAGTACTTC
>few|TRBJ2-2|TRBD1|TRBV12-3/TRBV12-4
CASNMGQATVELFF
TGTGCCAGCAATATGGGACAGGCCACCGTGGAGCTGTTTTTC
>many|TRBJ1-1|-|TRBV11-1
CASSHINTEAFF
TGTGCCAGCAGCCACATTAACACTGAAGCTTTCTTT
>many|TRBJ1-2|-|TRBV6-1
CASSPTREGIYGYTF
TGTGCCAGCAGTCCGACGCGGGAGGGGATTTATGGCTACACCTTC
>many|TRBJ2-3|-|TRBV27
CASSLEGRYTDTQYF
TGTGCCAGCAGTTTAGAGGGGCGATACACAGATACGCAGTATTTT
>many|TRBJ2-1|-|TRBV4-1
CASSQGTVSSYNEQFF
TGCGCCAGCAGCCAAGGAACAGTTAGCTCCTACAATGAGCAGTTCTTC
>many|TRBJ2-5|-|TRBV18
CASSYQRWETQYF
TGTGCCAGCTCATACCAGAGGTGGGAGACCCAGTACTTC
>many|TRBJ2-6|-|TRBV6-5
CASSYLPGSGTNVLTF
TGTGCCAGCAGTTACCTCCCGGGCTCTGGGACCAACGTCCTGACTTTC
>many|TRBJ1-2|TRBD1|TRBV2
CASRGTAFYGYTF
TGTGCCAGCAGGGGGACAGCGTTCTATGGCTACACCTTC
>-|TRBJ2-2|-|TRBV6-2/TRBV6-3
CASSYSGRFDASSGELFF
TGTGCCAGCAGTTACTCGGGAAGGTTTGATGCTAGCTCCGGGGAGCTGTTTTTT
>many|TRBJ2-3|-|TRBV28
CALGGRGTTDTQYF
TGTGCCCTCGGGGGGCGCGGGACCACAGATACGCAGTATTTT
>many|TRBJ2-5|-|TRBV5-1
CASSWQGGQETQYF
TGCGCCAGCAGCTGGCAGGGGGGACAGGAGACCCAGTACTTC
>many|TRBJ2-7|-|TRBV15
CATSFLHAEGEQYF
TGTGCCACCAGCTTTTTACACGCGGAGGGCGAGCAGTACTTC
>many|TRBJ1-1|-|TRBV2
CASVARGEAFF
TGTGCCAGCGTGGCACGAGGGGAAGCTTTCTTT
>few|TRBJ2-3|TRBD2|TRBV15
CATSRLGLAGDAQYF
TGTGCCACCAGCAGACTTGGACTAGCGGGAGATGCGCAGTATTTT
>many|TRBJ1-1|-|TRBV11-2
CASSFRRMNTEAFF
TGTGCCAGCAGCTTTAGGAGAATGAACACTGAAGCTTTCTTT
>few|TRBJ2-3|-|TRBV2
CASSHWTGSTDTQYF
TGTGCCAGCAGTCACTGGACGGGGAGCACAGATACGCAGTATTTT
>many|TRBJ2-3|TRBD2|TRBV20-1
CSAFCQREEGCTDTQYF
TGCAGTGCGTTTTGCCAGCGGGAGGAGGGATGCACAGATACGCAGTATTTT
>many|TRBJ2-1|-|TRBV27
CASSLRPYNEQFF
TGTGCCAGCAGTTTACGACCGTACAATGAGCAGTTCTTC
>many|TRBJ2-1|-|TRBV13
CASSFTGDSYNEQFF
TGTGCCAGCAGCTTCACAGGAGACTCCTACAATGAGCAGTTCTTC
>many|TRBJ2-5|TRBD2|TRBV20-1
CSARDPGLAGEETQYF
TGCAGTGCTAGAGATCCCGGACTAGCGGGAGAAGAGACCCAGTACTTC
>many|TRBJ1-1|-|TRBV28
CASSFRRPEAFF
TGTGCCAGCAGTTTTAGGCGGCCAGAAGCTTTCTTT
>-|TRBJ1-4|-|TRBV5-4
CASSLAAGSNEKLFF
TGTGCCAGCAGCTTGGCCGCAGGGTCCAATGAAAAACTGTTTTTT
>many|TRBJ2-7|-|TRBV10-3
CAISPGPSEEQYF
TGTGCCATCAGTCCCGGACCGTCGGAGGAGCAGTACTTC
>many|TRBJ1-1|-|TRBV7-9
CASSPGGSDTEAFF
TGTGCCAGCAGCCCCGGGGGGTCTGACACTGAAGCTTTCTTT
>few|TRBJ1-3|TRBD1|TRBV6-1
CASRRTYRGAGNTIYF
TGTGCCAGCAGGCGAACTTACAGGGGTGCTGGAAACACCATATATTTT
>-|TRBJ1-1|-|TRBV6-6
CASSYPLGSGNTEAFF
TGTGCCAGCAGTTACCCCCTGGGGTCGGGGAACACTGAAGCTTTCTTT
>many|TRBJ1-2|TRBD1|TRBV6-1
CASRRDRAGGYTF
TGTGCCAGCAGGCGGGACAGGGCAGGTGGCTACACCTTC
>many|TRBJ2-6|-|TRBV12-3/TRBV12-4
CASRSGANVLTF
TGTGCCAGCAGGTCTGGGGCCAACGTCCTGACTTTC
>many|TRBJ2-2|-|TRBV6-1
CASSEAFKAGELFF
TGTGCCAGCAGTGAAGCATTTAAGGCCGGGGAGCTGTTTTTT
>many|TRBJ1-4|TRBD1|TRBV7-8
CASGKTGDNEKLFF
TGTGCCAGCGGAAAGACAGGGGACAATGAAAAACTGTTTTTT
>few|TRBJ2-1|TRBD1|TRBV11-3
CASSPGQGLEQFF
TGTGCCAGCAGTCCTGGACAGGGGCTTGAGCAGTTCTTC
>many|TRBJ1-1|-|TRBV7-9
CASSLGRGEAFF
TGTGCCAGCAGCTTAGGTCGGGGTGAAGCTTTCTTT
>-|TRBJ2-7|-|TRBV24-1
CATSDLVNNEQYF
TGTGCCACCAGTGACTTGGTCAATAATGAGCAGTACTTC
>many|TRBJ2-7|-|TRBV5-1
CASSLRVGAAYEQYF
TGCGCCAGCAGCTTGAGAGTAGGGGCGGCCTACGAGCAGTACTTC
>many|TRBJ2-1|TRBD2|TRBV7-8
CASSRRIGTSGFNEQFF
TGTGCCAGCAGCCGTCGGATCGGGACTAGCGGTTTCAATGAGCAGTTCTTC
>many|TRBJ1-2|-|TRBV20-1
CSASPGLSYGYTF
TGCAGTGCTAGTCCCGGGCTTTCCTATGGCTACACCTTC
>many|TRBJ1-6|-|TRBV6-1
CASTGAMSSYNSPLHF
TGTGCCAGCACAGGGGCAATGAGCTCCTATAATTCACCCCTCCACTTT
>many|TRBJ2-7|TRBD1|TRBV4-1
CASSQDPGQGAYEQYF
TGCGCCAGCAGCCAAGATCCCGGCCAGGGGGCCTACGAGCAGTACTTC
>many|TRBJ2-7|TRBD2|TRBV27
CASSKSGRSEQYF
TGTGCCAGCAGTAAAAGCGGGAGGAGTGAGCAGTACTTC
>many|TRBJ2-7|-|TRBV20-1
CSANPDGAYEQYF
TGCAGTGCTAATCCGGACGGTGCCTACGAGCAGTACTTC
>many|TRBJ2-7|TRBD2|TRBV10-3
CAISADGGLAGVGYEQYF
TGTGCCATCAGTGCCGACGGGGGACTAGCGGGAGTTGGATACGAGCAGTACTTC
>medium-sized|TRBJ2-7|TRBD1|TRBV19
CASSTPGQGLQEQYF
TGTGCCAGTAGTACCCCGGGACAGGGATTGCAGGAGCAGTACTTC
>few|TRBJ1-2|-|TRBV9
CASSSRGGASGYTF
TGTGCCAGCAGCTCCCGAGGGGGGGCTAGTGGCTACACCTTC
>few|TRBJ2-7|TRBD2|TRBV27
CASSYSWEGRAEQYF
TGTGCCAGCAGTTACTCATGGGAGGGCCGAGCCGAGCAGTACTTC
>many|TRBJ2-1|-|TRBV7-7
CASSLGQNNEQFF
TGTGCTAGCAGCTTAGGACAGAACAATGAGCAGTTCTTC
>many|TRBJ1-5|-|TRBV19
CASSGNLDRPQHF
TGTGCCAGTAGTGGCAACCTTGACCGCCCCCAGCATTTT
>many|TRBJ2-3|-|TRBV19
CASSPWTRKDTQYF
TGTGCCAGTAGTCCCTGGACCCGTAAGGATACGCAGTATTTT
>many|TRBJ1-4|-|TRBV5-1
CASSRTVGTNEKLFF
TGCGCCAGCAGCCGCACGGTAGGAACTAATGAAAAACTGTTTTTT
>many|TRBJ1-1|-|TRBV5-1
CASSGRAQDYPNTEAFF
TGCGCCAGCAGCGGGAGGGCCCAAGACTATCCCAACACTGAAGCTTTCTTT